The TCR beta chain under discussion was sequenced for a study of T cell responses to AZD1222 COVID-19 vaccine. Sequencing used immunoSEQ multiplex PCR; TCRdb keeps in-frame clones, though not all of them. The sample contains around 170,000 clones, approximately 91% of which appear only once. Germline V gene data show CDR1 as DFQATT and CDR2 as SNEGSKA (reference sequence). Trimming removed 0 bases from V and 4 bases from J, with 4 bases in between. The CDR3 runs 11 residues. The receptor comes from an adult in good health. This chain joins TRBV20-1 and TRBJ2-7; D remains unclear. Sequencing was performed on peripheral blood, taken on day 0 of AZD1222 vaccination. Written as DNA, the CDR3 is TGCAGTGCTAGAGATTTATACGAGCAGTACTTC. This codes for CSARDLYEQYF.